These 30 T cell receptor beta chains share one sample of origin, sequenced in a study of cytomegalovirus exposure and HLA in healthy donors. PCR was performed using 60 Vbeta and 13 Jbeta primers. Profiling relied on immunoSEQ multiplex PCR, and the TCRdb table lists in-frame clones only, not all of them. The data hold some 190,000 clones, with roughly 80% observed a single time. What was sequenced was PBMCs. The receptors stem from a male donor in good health and CMV-seronegative.

This clone has just a few counts. The chain couples TRBV5-4 to TRBJ2-7, with D perhaps TRBD1 (6 bases). The length of the CDR3 is 15 residues. CDR1 and CDR2 (germline): SGHNT, YYREEE (reference sequence). Trimming took off 0 bases at V and 3 bases at J, with 13 bases between the two ends. The CDR3 region has the DNA TGTGCCAGCAGCTTGGTGGTACAGGGCAACTACGAGCAGTACTTC. Translating it yields CASSLVVQGNYEQYF.

CDR3 coding DNA: TGTGCCAGCAGCGAAAAGAGACCGGGACAGCGCGATGAAAAACTGTTTTTT. Translation: CASSEKRPGQRDEKLFF. This chain connects TRBV7-8 to TRBJ1-4, with 7 bases matching TRBD1. This CDR3 comprises 17 residues. Germline CDR1 and CDR2: SGHVS and FQNEAQ. J gave up 6 bases and V 5 bases, and 15 bases lay outside the gene matches.

This clone was recorded only once. The chain couples TRBV29-1 to TRBJ1-1; 7 bases agree with TRBD1. Trimming removed 1 base from V and 0 bases from J; junction bases left unmatched: 2. Germline assignment: CDR1 SQVTM and CDR2 ANQGSEA. The CDR3 has 14 residues. CDR3 protein: CSVEATGMNTEAFF. CDR3 sequence (DNA): TGCAGCGTTGAAGCGACAGGGATGAACACTGAAGCTTTCTTT.

This CDR3 is CASRPGQGVTQPQHF. For the CDR3, the DNA is TGTGCCAGCAGGCCGGGACAGGGGGTAACGCAGCCCCAGCATTTT. The rearrangement uses TRBV6-5 and TRBJ1-5; TRBD1 matches at 11 bases. The CDR3 spans 15 residues. CDR1 is MNHEY, CDR2 SVGAGI, per germline. J lost 7 bases, V lost 6 bases, and 8 bases had no gene match.

V gene TRBV7-8 combines with J gene TRBJ1-3; 9 bases agree with TRBD1. The ends lost 5 bases at V and 4 bases at J; junction bases unmatched: 6. The CDR3 is 15 amino acids. Germline assignment: CDR1 SGHVS and CDR2 FQNEAQ. The CDR3 DNA follows: TGTGCCAGCAGCCCGGGGACAGGGCTCGGAAACACCATATATTTT. Translating gives CASSPGTGLGNTIYF. The full variable domain, completed using reference TRBV7-8 and TRBJ1-3, is GAGVSQSPRYKVAKRGQDVALRCDPISGHVSLFWYQQALGQGPEFLTYFQNEAQLDKSGLPSDRFFAERPEGSVSTLKIQRTQQEDSAVYLCASSPGTGLGNTIYFGEGSWLTVV.

The chain recombines TRBV28 with TRBJ1-3; D gene unclear. This CDR3 has 15 residues. Germline V gene data show CDR1 as MDHEN and CDR2 as SYDVKM. The V end was cut by 5 bases, the J end by 0 bases, with 11 bases between. The CDR3 coding sequence is TGTGCCAGCAGTCCACCTAATGGCTCTGGAAACACCATATATTTT. Translated, it gives CASSPPNGSGNTIYF. The complete variable domain, with remaining parts taken from reference TRBV28 and TRBJ1-3, reads DVKVTQSSRYLVKRTGEKVFLECVQDMDHENMFWYRQDPGLGLRLIYFSYDVKMKEKGDIPEGYSVSREKKERFSLILESASTNQTSMYLCASSPPNGSGNTIYFGEGSWLTVV.

The V and J genes are TRBV7-2 and TRBJ1-5; possible D gene TRBD1, 6 bases. Germline CDR1 is SGHTA and CDR2 is FQGNSA. The V and J ends lost 1 base and 2 bases respectively, with 12 bases between them. CDR3 length: 16 residues. The CDR3 protein is CASSLGPRGGNQPQHF. The CDR3 nucleotides are TGTGCCAGCAGCTTAGGCCCCAGGGGCGGCAATCAGCCCCAGCATTTT.

This clone was seen a handful of times. The chain recombines TRBV7-2 with TRBJ1-5, with D tentatively TRBD1 (5 bases). CDR1 is SGHTA, CDR2 FQGNSA, per germline. V was pared by 2 bases and J by 3 bases, with 23 bases between. The CDR3 totals 19 residues. The CDR3 DNA sequence: TGTGCCAGCAGCTTATCGGGTCGGGGGGAGTTCCGGGCCAATCAGCCCCAGCATTTT. This translates into CASSLSGRGEFRANQPQHF. The full variable domain, its missing parts supplied by reference TRBV7-2 and TRBJ1-5, is GAGVSQSPSNKVTEKGKDVELRCDPISGHTALYWYRQSLGQGLEFLIYFQGNSAPDKSGLPSDRFSAERTGGSVSTLTIQRTQQEDSAVYLCASSLSGRGEFRANQPQHFGDGTRLSIL.

The chain links TRBV5-5 to TRBJ1-4, with 7 bases matching TRBD1. Germline V gene sequence: CDR1 SGHKS, CDR2 YYEKEE (reference sequence). The junction had 4 bases not matched to a gene; V was cut back by 0 bases and J by 5 bases. The CDR3 is 15 amino acids. Here the CDR3 DNA reads TGTGCCAGCAGCTTGGGCGACAGGGAAAATGAAAAACTGTTTTTT. Translated: CASSLGDRENEKLFF.

This chain connects TRBV25-1 to TRBJ2-7, with D possibly TRBD1 on 6 matching bases. The CDR3 runs 13 residues. The V gene lost 7 bases and the J gene lost 3 bases, with 13 bases spanning the gap. The germline V gene encodes CDR1 MGHDK and CDR2 SYGVNS. DNA of the CDR3: TGTGCCAGCACTCCGGGACAACGCTACGAGCAGTACTTC. Translated: CASTPGQRYEQYF.

This clone was seen a single time. The rearrangement links TRBV28 to TRBJ1-3; TRBD1 might be the D (5 bases). The V and J ends lost 7 bases and 4 bases respectively, with 14 bases between them. The CDR3 runs 14 residues. Germline CDR1 is MDHEN and CDR2 is SYDVKM. For the CDR3, the DNA is TGTGCCAGCAAAAATCGGGGGATGGGAAACACCATATATTTT. It yields the protein CASKNRGMGNTIYF.

The chain recombines TRBV19 with TRBJ2-1, with TRBD1 identical over 9 bases. From germline, CDR1 is LNHDA and CDR2 SQIVND (reference sequence). V was clipped by 7 bases and J by 9 bases; unmatched bases: 10. CDR3 length: 14 amino acids. CDR3 region: CASNSGQGFGEQFF. CDR3 in DNA: TGTGCCAGTAACTCGGGACAGGGTTTCGGTGAGCAGTTCTTC.

The V gene is TRBV7-3, the J gene TRBJ2-2; D is uncertain. V lost 4 bases and J 5 bases, leaving 5 bases between the germline ends. Germline CDR1 reads SGHTA; CDR2 reads FQGTGA. This CDR3 contains 12 residues. The CDR3 here is CASSSGTGELFF. CDR3 bases: TGTGCCAGCAGCTCAGGAACCGGGGAGCTGTTTTTT.

This clone was counted a few times. V gene TRBV1 combines with J gene TRBJ2-7; the table's D gene call, TRBD2, was not cross checked with the DNA. TRBV1 is an annotated pseudogene. CDR3 length: 16 amino acids. The CDR3 region is CTSSQDHRGRRHEQYF. In nucleotides, the CDR3 is TGCACCAGCAGCCAAGATCATCGGGGGAGACGTCACGAGCAGTACTTC.

The count of this clone is one. CDR3 region: CASSLSAPRGQYF. The CDR3 DNA sequence: TGTGCCAGCAGTTTATCCGCACCGCGGGGGCAGTACTTC. The chain carries TRBV28 and TRBJ2-7; perhaps TRBD2 as D (6 bases). Germline values: CDR1 MDHEN, CDR2 SYDVKM. The CDR3 is 13 residues long. V was clipped by 1 base and J by 9 bases, with 13 bases between them.

The chain uses TRBV11-2 and TRBJ2-1, with a tentative D call TRBD1 (6 bases). Germline V lookup: CDR1 SGHAT, CDR2 FQNNGV. Trimming cost V 7 bases and J 10 bases, with 14 bases left between them. The CDR3 runs 12 residues. CDR3 bases: TGTGCCAGCACCGAACGGGACACAGAGCAGTTCTTC. It encodes CASTERDTEQFF. Variable domain in full (rest from reference TRBV11-2 and TRBJ2-1): EAGVAQSPRYKIIEKRQSVAFWCNPISGHATLYWYQQILGQGPKLLIQFQNNGVVDDSQLPKDRFSAERLKGVDSTLKIQPAKLEDSAVYLCASTERDTEQFFGPGTRLTVL.

The chain uses TRBV5-5 and TRBJ2-3, with 7 positions matching TRBD2. Germline V gene data show CDR1 as SGHKS and CDR2 as YYEKEE (reference sequence). The CDR3 covers 16 residues. Losses at the gene ends were 0 bases for V and 1 base for J; bases not matched to a gene: 5. CDR3 in DNA: TGTGCCAGCAGCTTGGCTAGCGGCGTCGGCACAGATACGCAGTATTTT. Amino acids: CASSLASGVGTDTQYF.

V usage is TRBV4-1 and J usage is TRBJ2-7, with 13 bases lining up with TRBD2. V was pared by 0 bases and J by 1 base, with 9 bases of the junction left unmatched. CDR1 is MGHRA, CDR2 YSYEKL, per germline. This CDR3 comprises 19 residues. CDR3 in amino acids: CASSQDTSGGAGPSYEQYF. In DNA, the CDR3 is TGCGCCAGCAGCCAAGATACTAGCGGGGGGGCCGGACCGTCCTACGAGCAGTACTTC.

The chain links TRBV27 to TRBJ1-2; 7 nucleotides match TRBD1. CDR1 and CDR2 from the germline V gene are MNHEY and SMNVEV (reference sequence). The CDR3 runs 14 residues. The V segment lost 6 bases and the J segment 4 bases; nucleotides outside the gene matches: 8. The CDR3 DNA sequence: TGTGCCAGCAGAGAGACAGGGAACCCCTATGGCTACACCTTC. Translating gives CASRETGNPYGYTF.

The J gene is TRBJ1-2, the V gene TRBV5-1, with 7 bases that match TRBD1. The germline V gene has CDR1 SGHRS and CDR2 YFSETQ. CDR3 length: 13 residues. Losses at the gene ends were 5 bases for V and 7 bases for J; bases not matched to a gene: 8. CDR3 region: CASRRDRAAGYTF. The CDR3 DNA reads as TGCGCCAGCAGGAGAGACAGGGCGGCTGGCTACACCTTC.

V usage is TRBV5-6 and J usage is TRBJ1-3, with 10 positions matching TRBD1. Germline values: CDR1 SGHDT, CDR2 YYEEEE. This CDR3 has 17 residues. The V gene end was trimmed by 0 bases and the J gene end by 3 bases; junction bases not matched to a gene: 6. Here the CDR3 reads CASSLEGGQGIGNTIYF. For the CDR3, the DNA is TGTGCCAGCAGCTTGGAGGGGGGACAGGGGATTGGAAACACCATATATTTT.

The rearrangement joins TRBV19 to TRBJ1-5, with D maybe TRBD1 (6 bases). This CDR3 has 12 amino acids. The germline V gene encodes CDR1 LNHDA and CDR2 SQIVND (reference sequence). Deletions cut 8 bases from V and 11 bases from J, with 16 bases between. CDR3 sequence (DNA): TGTGCCAGTGGGAAGGGACGGACAGCCCAGCATTTT. As protein: CASGKGRTAQHF.

The count of this clone is one. CDR3 DNA: TGTGCCAGCAGCTTAGGGGGGGGACGGGACACCGGGGAGCTGTTTTTT. Translated, it gives CASSLGGGRDTGELFF. The chain uses TRBV7-6 and TRBJ2-2; the match to TRBD2 covers 7 bases. Trimming at V came to 1 base and at J to 3 bases, leaving 5 bases not matched to a gene. Germline lookup yields CDR1 SGHVS and CDR2 FNYEAQ. This CDR3 is built from 16 residues.

The genes are TRBV15 and TRBJ2-3; 8 bases match TRBD2. The CDR3 covers 18 residues. Germline V gene lookup returns CDR1 LNHNV and CDR2 YYDKDF (reference sequence). The junction had 11 bases not matched to a gene; V was cut back by 0 bases and J by 3 bases. CDR3: CATSRDLGRGGLTDTQYF. CDR3 in DNA: TGTGCCACCAGCAGAGATTTAGGGCGCGGGGGGCTTACAGATACGCAGTATTTT.

Only a few counts were recorded for this clone. The rearrangement joins TRBV27 to TRBJ1-1; 11 bases fit TRBD1. Germline values: CDR1 MNHEY, CDR2 SMNVEV (reference sequence). This CDR3 region has 15 residues. Trimming cost V 0 bases and J 4 bases; bases outside gene matches: 1. This CDR3 is CASSLSGTGGTEAFF. The CDR3 DNA reads as TGTGCCAGCAGTTTATCGGGGACAGGGGGCACTGAAGCTTTCTTT.

The chain combines TRBV5-5 with TRBJ1-1; no clear D. The V and J ends lost 0 bases and 0 bases respectively, with 3 bases between them. The CDR3 loop spans 13 amino acids. The germline CDR1 and CDR2 sequences are SGHKS and YYEKEE (reference sequence). DNA for the CDR3: TGTGCCAGCAGCTTGGCGGTGAACACTGAAGCTTTCTTT. Protein product: CASSLAVNTEAFF.

The genes are TRBV4-1 and TRBJ1-2; 9 bases map to TRBD1. The CDR3 runs 14 residues. Trimming removed 0 bases from V and 4 bases from J; junction bases left unmatched: 0. CDR1 and CDR2 (germline): MGHRA, YSYEKL. The DNA for the CDR3 is TGCGCCAGCAGCCAAGAGGGACAGGGCTATGGCTACACCTTC. Its protein is CASSQEGQGYGYTF.

The chain joins TRBV5-1 to TRBJ2-7; D is unresolved. V was cut by 4 bases and J by 7 bases, with 15 bases left in between. The CDR3 runs to 13 residues. Germline CDR1 and CDR2: SGHRS and YFSETQ. CDR3 sequence (DNA): TGCGCCAGCAGCATCGGTGTCGCGTTAGAGCAGTACTTC. Translating gives CASSIGVALEQYF.

This rearrangement joins TRBV9 to TRBJ2-5; TRBD2 matches at 8 bases. Trimming removed 0 bases from V and 4 bases from J; junction bases left unmatched: 14. Germline assignment: CDR1 SGDLS and CDR2 YYNGEE. The CDR3 is 18 amino acids. CDR3 coding DNA: TGTGCCAGCAGCGTAGCCCCCCAGAGCGGGAGTATGGGAGAGACCCAGTACTTC. Protein product: CASSVAPQSGSMGETQYF.

The chain links TRBV9 to TRBJ2-7, with D unclear. The CDR3 spans 13 residues. Germline V gene lookup returns CDR1 SGDLS and CDR2 YYNGEE. V dropped 2 bases and J dropped 1 base, with 7 bases sitting between them. The CDR3 loop reads CASSVSSSYEQYF. CDR3 sequence (DNA): TGTGCCAGCAGCGTGTCCAGTTCCTACGAGCAGTACTTC.